A single T cell receptor beta chain is shown here with its context. Its specificity is not known. Sequenced by immunoSEQ multiplex PCR; TCRdb stores in-frame clones only, minus some. The sample has about 270,000 clones, roughly 93% seen once. The data were obtained in a study of T cell responses to AZD1222 COVID-19 vaccine. The study's findings and limits: AZD1222 recipients seropositive at baseline numbered only 6 or 7. Dominant at 160-218 and 743-854, vaccine-associated CD4 TCRs also spanned spike. An increase in Spike-specific TCR breadth and depth was observed after two AZD1222 doses. Donors were mostly white British, more females; clonal diversity possibly underestimated.

This CDR3 comprises 16 residues. Per the germline V gene, CDR1 is MNHEY and CDR2 is SMNVEV (reference sequence). J lost 5 bases, V lost 6 bases, and 9 bases had no gene match. This TCR was recovered from an adult who received the AZD1222 COVID-19 vaccine. This chain links TRBV27 with TRBJ1-5, with 11 positions matching TRBD1. The starting material was peripheral blood, obtained 28 days after the second AZD1222 dose. The DNA of the CDR3 is TGTGCCAGCAGCCCCGGGACAGGGGGTTTTTATCAGCCCCAGCATTTT. Translated: CASSPGTGGFYQPQHF.